These T cell receptor beta chains were read from a single sample in a study of cytomegalovirus exposure and HLA in healthy donors. Sequencing was performed with immunoSEQ multiplex PCR; in TCRdb, only in-frame clones are kept and a portion is missing. The sample includes some 170,000 clones, 80% to 90% of them seen just once. Sequenced sample: PBMCs. The receptors were sampled from a man aged 45 to 65 in good health and CMV-seropositive. The CDR3 runs from the conserved cysteine through the conserved F or W. Each record gives: J gene, D gene, V gene, clone size, CDR3 DNA, CDR3 protein. A D gene is named only where the DNA matches it firmly. Where a row states a size, it is once, few, many or the class of an expanded clone; other rows omit it.

j_gene: TRBJ2-7
d_gene: TRBD2
v_gene: TRBV7-6
abundance: -
CDR3nt: TGTGCCAGCAGCTTAGGGACCCTAGCGGGAAACCCCTACGAGCAGTACTTC
CDR3aa: CASSLGTLAGNPYEQYF

j_gene: TRBJ2-1
d_gene: TRBD2
v_gene: TRBV15
abundance: -
CDR3nt: TGTGCCACCAGCACTAATAGCGGGAGCTCCTACAATGAGCAGTTCTTC
CDR3aa: CATSTNSGSSYNEQFF

j_gene: TRBJ2-5
d_gene: TRBD2
v_gene: TRBV6-6
abundance: -
CDR3nt: TGTGCCAGCAGTTATCAGCGGGGGCTTGAGACCCAGTACTTC
CDR3aa: CASSYQRGLETQYF

j_gene: TRBJ1-2
d_gene: TRBD1
v_gene: TRBV2
abundance: -
CDR3nt: TGTGCCACCAGGCGGGACAGGGGCTATGGCTACACCTTC
CDR3aa: CATRRDRGYGYTF

j_gene: TRBJ2-1
d_gene: -
v_gene: TRBV6-5
abundance: -
CDR3nt: TGTGCCAGCAGAATCCTAGGGCGGGATGAGCAGTTCTTC
CDR3aa: CASRILGRDEQFF

j_gene: TRBJ1-2
d_gene: -
v_gene: TRBV19
abundance: -
CDR3nt: TGTGCCAGTAGTATCGTTGGAGGAGGGTTCTATGGCTACACCTTC
CDR3aa: CASSIVGGGFYGYTF

j_gene: TRBJ1-5
d_gene: -
v_gene: TRBV28
abundance: few
CDR3nt: TGTGCCAGCAGTTTACCGGGGAGGGGGGATCAGCCCCAGCATTTT
CDR3aa: CASSLPGRGDQPQHF

j_gene: TRBJ2-2
d_gene: -
v_gene: TRBV15
abundance: -
CDR3nt: TGTGCCACCAGCCGGACTAGTCTTAGGGGGACCGGGGAGCTGTTTTTT
CDR3aa: CATSRTSLRGTGELFF

j_gene: TRBJ1-1
d_gene: -
v_gene: TRBV5-4
abundance: -
CDR3nt: TGTGCCAGCAGCTTGGGGGAGGGGGGCGACCCCCCCTGCGCTTTCTTT
CDR3aa: CASSLGEGGDPPCAFF

j_gene: TRBJ2-3
d_gene: TRBD2
v_gene: TRBV28
abundance: -
CDR3nt: TGTGCCAGCACCCCCGGGGGGAGCACAGATACGCAGTATTTT
CDR3aa: CASTPGGSTDTQYF

j_gene: TRBJ1-2
d_gene: TRBD1
v_gene: TRBV7-2
abundance: -
CDR3nt: TGTGCCAGCAGATCCGGGACAGGGGATGTGGGCTACACCTTC
CDR3aa: CASRSGTGDVGYTF

j_gene: TRBJ2-1
d_gene: TRBD2
v_gene: TRBV7-2
abundance: -
CDR3nt: TGTGCCAGCAGCTTACGACTAGCGGGGGGAAGGAATGAGCAGTTCTTC
CDR3aa: CASSLRLAGGRNEQFF

j_gene: TRBJ2-7
d_gene: TRBD2
v_gene: TRBV27
abundance: -
CDR3nt: TGTGCCAGCAGTGCCGGGACTAGCGTTCCAGGTTGGTACGAGCAGTACTTC
CDR3aa: CASSAGTSVPGWYEQYF

j_gene: TRBJ1-3
d_gene: -
v_gene: TRBV21-1
abundance: once
CDR3nt: TGTGCCAGCAGCAAAGAATGGCAGGGCTCCCACACCATATATTTT
CDR3aa: CASSKEWQGSHTIYF

j_gene: TRBJ2-5
d_gene: TRBD1
v_gene: TRBV7-7
abundance: -
CDR3nt: TGTGCTAGCAGCTGGACAGGAACCGAGACCCAGTACTTC
CDR3aa: CASSWTGTETQYF

j_gene: TRBJ1-2
d_gene: -
v_gene: TRBV4-3
abundance: -
CDR3nt: TGCGCCAGCAGCCAAGATGGGGGGGTACCCTATGGCTACACCTTC
CDR3aa: CASSQDGGVPYGYTF

j_gene: TRBJ1-5
d_gene: TRBD1
v_gene: TRBV2
abundance: -
CDR3nt: TGTGCCAGCAGTACGACAGGGGCGTTGAGCAATCAGCCCCAGCATTTT
CDR3aa: CASSTTGALSNQPQHF

j_gene: TRBJ1-1
d_gene: -
v_gene: TRBV5-4
abundance: few
CDR3nt: TGTGCCAGCAGCTTTGGGAGCGATAACACTGAAGCTTTCTTT
CDR3aa: CASSFGSDNTEAFF

j_gene: TRBJ2-7
d_gene: -
v_gene: TRBV18
abundance: -
CDR3nt: TGTGCCAGCTCACCTGACGGGACCTACGAGCAGTACTTC
CDR3aa: CASSPDGTYEQYF

j_gene: TRBJ2-5
d_gene: TRBD2
v_gene: TRBV11-2
abundance: -
CDR3nt: TGTGCCAGCAGCAGGGGGACTAGCCTCGGGTTTGGAGAGACCCAGTACTTC
CDR3aa: CASSRGTSLGFGETQYF

j_gene: TRBJ1-4
d_gene: -
v_gene: TRBV18
abundance: -
CDR3nt: TGTGCCAGCTCCCGTTTGGGGCTTAATGAAAAACTGTTTTTT
CDR3aa: CASSRLGLNEKLFF

j_gene: TRBJ2-2
d_gene: TRBD1
v_gene: TRBV27
abundance: -
CDR3nt: TGTGCCAGCAGTTCCCGGACAGGGGCCACCGGGGAGCTGTTTTTT
CDR3aa: CASSSRTGATGELFF

j_gene: TRBJ2-1
d_gene: TRBD2
v_gene: TRBV6-5
abundance: -
CDR3nt: TGTGCCAGCAGATCTACTAGCGGGGAGCACAATGAGCAGTTCTTC
CDR3aa: CASRSTSGEHNEQFF

j_gene: TRBJ1-1
d_gene: -
v_gene: TRBV15
abundance: -
CDR3nt: TGTGCCACCAGCATCGCCTTGTGGAAGGAGAGCACTGAAGCTTTCTTT
CDR3aa: CATSIALWKESTEAFF

j_gene: TRBJ1-1
d_gene: -
v_gene: TRBV14
abundance: -
CDR3nt: TGTGCCAGCAGCCAAGTGCGGGGGCTGGGCACTGAAGCTTTCTTT
CDR3aa: CASSQVRGLGTEAFF

j_gene: TRBJ2-3
d_gene: -
v_gene: TRBV19
abundance: once
CDR3nt: TGTGCCAGTAGTTGGGGCGCAGATACGCAGTATTTT
CDR3aa: CASSWGADTQYF

j_gene: TRBJ2-5
d_gene: TRBD2
v_gene: TRBV6-1
abundance: -
CDR3nt: TGTGCCAGCAGTGAAGCGGCTAGCGGGGGGTTAGGTCGAACCCAGTACTTC
CDR3aa: CASSEAASGGLGRTQYF

j_gene: TRBJ2-7
d_gene: -
v_gene: TRBV7-2
abundance: -
CDR3nt: TGTGCCAGCAGCTTACAGGGGTCCCAGTACGAGCAGTACTTC
CDR3aa: CASSLQGSQYEQYF

j_gene: TRBJ1-2
d_gene: -
v_gene: TRBV5-8
abundance: few
CDR3nt: TGTGCCAGCAGCTTGTGGCTGCGGCCGCGGGAAGCGGGCTACACCTTC
CDR3aa: CASSLWLRPREAGYTF